These 24 T cell receptor beta chains were sequenced from one sample in a study of cytotoxic CD8 clonotypes in ibrutinib-treated CLL. Profiled with immunoSEQ multiplex PCR; TCRdb holds only in-frame clones, not every one. This sample yields 150,000 to 200,000 clones, of which approximately 91% are seen a single time; approximately 3% belongs to the top ten. The material was PBMCs, obtained at disease progression, from a patient treated with ibrutinib. The receptors originated from a human donor with chronic lymphocytic leukemia.

The chain links TRBV27 to TRBJ2-1, with TRBD1 identical over 7 bases. The length of the CDR3 is 15 residues. V shed 7 bases and J 8 bases; nucleotides not matched to a gene: 14. Germline CDR1 reads MNHEY; CDR2 reads SMNVEV (reference sequence). CDR3 coding DNA: TGTGCCAGCATCAAGTTTTTTGAGGGGGCATATGAGCAGTTCTTC. The encoded protein is CASIKFFEGAYEQFF.

V usage is TRBV6-6 and J usage is TRBJ2-6; D unresolved. The CDR3 length is 14 residues. Germline V gives CDR1 MNHNY, CDR2 SVGAGI (reference sequence). The V end lost 2 bases, the J end lost 1 base, and 3 bases lay between the germline ends. CDR3 sequence (DNA): TGTGCCAGCAGTTACCAATCTGGGGCCAACGTCCTGACTTTC. It translates to CASSYQSGANVLTF.

For the CDR3, the DNA is TGTGCCAGCAGCCCCCGACAGGGTCCGGATGGCTACACCTTC. Translated: CASSPRQGPDGYTF. The chain recombines TRBV6-5 with TRBJ1-2; 7 bases line up with TRBD1. With V trimmed by 6 bases and J by 6 bases, 10 bases remained unmatched. This CDR3 spans 14 amino acids. Germline V gene lookup returns CDR1 MNHEY and CDR2 SVGAGI.

The rearrangement joins TRBV7-2 to TRBJ2-1; D possibly uses TRBD1 or TRBD2 (6 bases each). The CDR3 loop spans 16 amino acids. Germline lookup yields CDR1 SGHTA and CDR2 FQGNSA. Deletions cut 7 bases from V and 0 bases from J, with 16 bases between. CDR3 residues: CASTGGGAGSYNEQFF. The CDR3 coding sequence is TGTGCCAGCACCGGAGGGGGAGCGGGCTCCTACAATGAGCAGTTCTTC.

This sequence joins TRBV28 and TRBJ1-3, with D possibly TRBD1 on 5 matching bases. The V and J ends lost 5 bases and 4 bases respectively, with 18 bases between them. Germline CDR1 is MDHEN and CDR2 is SYDVKM. The CDR3 runs 16 residues. CDR3 bases: TGTGCCAGCAGTCCGACAGTTCCAGCACCCGGAAACACCATATATTTT. Protein product: CASSPTVPAPGNTIYF.

The chain has TRBV6-6 and TRBJ1-1, with D maybe TRBD1 (5 bases). The V gene lost 0 bases and the J gene lost 1 base, with 9 bases spanning the gap. CDR1 and CDR2 (germline): MNHNY, SVGAGI (reference sequence). The CDR3 is 15 residues long. The CDR3 here is CASSYSAGENTEAFF. Written as DNA, the CDR3 is TGTGCCAGCAGTTACTCAGCGGGGGAGAACACTGAAGCTTTCTTT.

The chain carries TRBV14 and TRBJ2-7; a weak D match, TRBD1 (7 bases). V lost 4 bases and J lost 3, with 19 bases in between. Germline CDR1 is SGHDN and CDR2 is FVKESK. The CDR3 runs 16 residues. The CDR3 here is CASSPQRGAGGYEQYF. The DNA of the CDR3 is TGTGCCAGCAGCCCGCAAAGGGGGGCAGGGGGCTACGAGCAGTACTTC.

The chain links TRBV9 to TRBJ2-3, with 11 bases identical to TRBD2. Germline CDR1 SGDLS, CDR2 YYNGEE. The CDR3 is 18 amino acids. The V gene end was trimmed by 3 bases and the J gene end by 2 bases; junction bases not matched to a gene: 11. CDR3 DNA: TGTGCCAGCAGCGACCGACTAGCGGGACGCGACCCCACAGATACGCAGTATTTT. Its translation is CASSDRLAGRDPTDTQYF.

This CDR3 reads CASSPGWDRGDDTQYF. CDR3 coding DNA: TGTGCCAGCAGTCCCGGGTGGGACAGGGGGGATGATACGCAGTATTTT. The genes are TRBV7-8 and TRBJ2-3; TRBD1 aligns across 11 bases. The CDR3 spans 16 residues. CDR1 and CDR2 (germline): SGHVS, FQNEAQ. Trimming took 6 bases from V and 6 from J; bases not matched to a gene: 11.

The V call is TRBV5-1, the J call TRBJ1-1; TRBD1 is a possible D gene (6 bases). The germline gives CDR1 SGHRS, CDR2 YFSETQ. Deletions cut 4 bases from V and 2 bases from J, with 18 bases between. This CDR3 region has 16 residues. CDR3 DNA: TGCGCCAGCAGCGAAGGGGACACTCGGAGAAACACTGAAGCTTTCTTT. This sequence encodes CASSEGDTRRNTEAFF.

The chain has TRBV5-1 and TRBJ2-1; TRBD2 matches at 14 bases. The CDR3 has 16 residues. Germline lookup yields CDR1 SGHRS and CDR2 YFSETQ. Germline trimming cut 4 bases from V and 6 bases from J; bases unmatched to any gene: 6. The CDR3 DNA reads TGCGCCAGCAGCGGGGGACTAGCGGGAGAGTTCAATGAGCAGTTCTTC. Translation: CASSGGLAGEFNEQFF. Filled out from reference TRBV5-1 and TRBJ2-1, the complete variable domain reads KAGVTQTPRYLIKTRGQQVTLSCSPISGHRSVSWYQQTPGQGLQFLFEYFSETQRNKGNFPGRFSGRQFSNSRSEMNVSTLELGDSALYLCASSGGLAGEFNEQFFGPGTRLTVL.

The genes are TRBV21-1 and TRBJ1-2; the table's D call TRBD1 went unverified against the DNA. TRBV21-1 has pseudogene status. The CDR3 sequence is 14 residues long. The CDR3 region has the DNA TGTGCCAGCAGGCTGACAGGGTGGCCCTATGGCTACACCTTC. Its protein is CASRLTGWPYGYTF.

J is TRBJ2-7 and V is TRBV5-5, with D hard to call. V lost 0 bases to trimming and J lost 9 bases, with 10 bases between them. The germline V gene encodes CDR1 SGHKS and CDR2 YYEKEE (reference sequence). The CDR3 runs to 12 residues. In nucleotides, the CDR3 is TGTGCCAGCAGCTTGGGTGGCATGCTGCAGTACTTC. Translated: CASSLGGMLQYF.

This clone was observed a few times. The J gene is TRBJ1-2, the V gene TRBV6-5; D might be TRBD1 (5 bases). V lost 7 bases and J lost 4, with 16 bases in between. The germline V gene encodes CDR1 MNHEY and CDR2 SVGAGI. This CDR3 has 14 amino acids. The CDR3 is CASIGGSPLYGYTF. In nucleotides, the CDR3 is TGTGCCAGCATTGGGGGTTCACCTCTCTATGGCTACACCTTC.

The chain links TRBV9 to TRBJ2-3, with 7 bases identical to TRBD2. The CDR3 length is 14 residues. V lost 4 bases and J lost 5; bases outside the gene matches: 7. Germline values: CDR1 SGDLS, CDR2 YYNGEE. For the CDR3, the DNA is TGTGCCAGCAGCCCCCTTTGGGGGGGAGATACGCAGTATTTT. It translates to CASSPLWGGDTQYF.

The chain employs TRBV11-2 and TRBJ1-4; D not resolved. The V end lost 3 bases, the J end lost 4 bases, and 6 bases lay between the germline ends. This CDR3 region has 13 residues. CDR1 SGHAT and CDR2 FQNNGV come from the germline V gene. CDR3 sequence (DNA): TGTGCCAGCAGCTTTCATGGTAATGAAAAACTGTTTTTT. Translating gives CASSFHGNEKLFF.

This clone has a single count. The rearrangement uses TRBV18 and TRBJ2-7; 7 bases agree with TRBD2. This CDR3 is 15 amino acids long. V lost 3 bases to trimming and J lost 4 bases; unmatched junction nucleotides: 9. Germline V gives CDR1 KGHSH, CDR2 LQKENI. CDR3 region: CASSPPGRAAYEQYF. In nucleotides, the CDR3 is TGTGCCAGCTCACCCCCAGGGAGGGCCGCATACGAGCAGTACTTC. The full variable domain, completed using reference TRBV18 and TRBJ2-7, is NAGVMQNPRHLVRRRGQEARLRCSPMKGHSHVYWYRQLPEEGLKFMVYLQKENIIDESGMPKERFSAEFPKEGPSILRIQQVVRGDSAAYFCASSPPGRAAYEQYFGPGTRLTVT.

This sequence joins TRBV27 and TRBJ2-3, with a possible D match to TRBD1 (5 bases). V lost 6 bases and J 1 base, leaving 8 bases between the germline ends. The length of the CDR3 is 13 residues. CDR1 is MNHEY and CDR2 is SMNVEV in the germline V gene (reference sequence). In nucleotides, the CDR3 is TGTGCCAGCAGGCTGACAGGCACAGATACGCAGTATTTT. This encodes CASRLTGTDTQYF.

V is TRBV18 and J is TRBJ2-7; D unresolved. CDR3 length equals 14 residues. Trimming cost V 2 bases and J 2 bases, with 10 bases left between them. Germline V gives CDR1 KGHSH, CDR2 LQKENI. The CDR3 nucleotides read TGTGCCAGCTCACCAGACCCTGATCCCTACGAGCAGTACTTC. Translating it yields CASSPDPDPYEQYF.

CDR3 in DNA: TGTGCCAGCAGCCCCCAGGGGGTTTTTGCTAGCGGTACTAGCACAGATACGCAGTATTTT. Translation gives CASSPQGVFASGTSTDTQYF. The chain carries TRBV7-3 and TRBJ2-3; the D call may be TRBD1 or TRBD2 (7 bases each). Germline lookup yields CDR1 SGHTA and CDR2 FQGTGA. There are 20 residues in the CDR3. The V gene lost 5 bases and the J gene lost 0 bases, with 27 bases spanning the gap.

The J gene is TRBJ2-1, the V gene TRBV6-1, with 7 bases lining up with TRBD1. The CDR3 has 15 amino acids. CDR1 is MNHNS, CDR2 SASEGT, per germline. The V segment lost 3 bases and the J segment 1 base; nucleotides outside the gene matches: 3. CDR3 region: CASSEGQISYNEQFF. The CDR3 DNA sequence: TGTGCCAGCAGTGAGGGACAGATTTCCTACAATGAGCAGTTCTTC.

The gene calls are TRBV6-5 and TRBJ2-7; D unresolved. There are 15 residues in the CDR3. Germline CDR1 and CDR2: MNHEY and SVGAGI. The germline V and J ends were trimmed by 1 base and 4 bases, with 14 bases remaining between them. CDR3 amino acids: CASSYYGSNIYEQYF. The CDR3 nucleotides read TGTGCCAGCAGTTACTATGGCTCTAATATTTACGAGCAGTACTTC.

The gene calls are TRBV7-9 and TRBJ1-1; the D gene is possibly TRBD1 (5 bases). The CDR3 contains 15 residues. Trimming left V 8 bases short and J 0 bases short, with 16 bases between. Looked up from germline, CDR1 is SEHNR and CDR2 is FQNEAQ (reference sequence). The CDR3 loop reads CASRRGEGLNTEAFF. The DNA for the CDR3 is TGTGCCAGCCGCCGGGGGGAAGGGCTGAACACTGAAGCTTTCTTT.

The V call is TRBV30, the J call TRBJ2-7, with 7 bases matching TRBD1. V lost 4 bases to trimming and J lost 1 base; unmatched junction nucleotides: 7. This CDR3 region has 14 residues. Per the germline V gene, CDR1 is GTSNPN and CDR2 is SVGIG (reference sequence). CDR3 loop: CAWTGAGGSYEQYF. The CDR3 coding sequence is TGTGCCTGGACCGGCGCAGGGGGATCCTACGAGCAGTACTTC.